The 30 T cell receptor beta chains below come from one sample, sequenced in a study of identical twins. TCRdb called the 5' RACE reads again in MiXCR, with one record for every CDR3 protein. This table holds roughly 230,000 distinct CDR3 sequences, about 8.5% found once. This sample also appeared in a second study, on yellow fever vaccine responses in identical twins.

Sequenced sample: CD8+ T cells sorted from blood. The receptors originated from a woman aged 18-30 years in good health.

The V and J genes are TRBV14 and TRBJ2-5; D is uncertain. Germline assignment: CDR1 SGHDN and CDR2 FVKESK. This CDR3 contains 14 residues. V gave up 0 bases and J gave up 1 base, with 6 bases separating them. CDR3 bases: TGTGCCAGCAGCCAAGATGGGCTCCAAGAGACCCAGTACTTC. Protein: CASSQDGLQETQYF.

This chain joins TRBV11-1 and TRBJ1-3; no clear D. V was cut by 2 bases and J by 2 bases, with 19 bases left in between. CDR3 length: 18 amino acids. The germline gives CDR1 SGHAT, CDR2 FQDESV (reference sequence). The CDR3 DNA is TGTGCCAGCAGCTTAACAGATTGGAGGAGAGACCCTGGAAACACCATATATTTT. This sequence encodes CASSLTDWRRDPGNTIYF.

This sequence joins TRBV6-1 and TRBJ2-7, with a weak D call TRBD1 (6 bases). CDR1 MNHNS and CDR2 SASEGT come from the germline V gene. V dropped 1 base and J dropped 2 bases, with 15 bases sitting between them. The CDR3 has 16 residues. In DNA form, the CDR3 reads TGTGCCAGCAGTGAAGTTGTTGGGACACCTCCCTACGAGCAGTACTTC. Its protein product is CASSEVVGTPPYEQYF.

The V call is TRBV20-1, the J call TRBJ2-7; 10 bases match TRBD1. J was trimmed by 7 bases and V by 6 bases; bases with no gene match: 12. The CDR3 sequence is 14 residues long. The germline CDR1 and CDR2 sequences are DFQATT and SNEGSKA (reference sequence). CDR3 DNA sequence: TGCAGTGCGAACCACGGGACAGGGGCGTATGAGCAGTACTTC. Its protein product is CSANHGTGAYEQYF.

The chain is built from TRBV5-5 and TRBJ2-7; the D gene is possibly TRBD2 (6 bases). V lost 9 bases, J lost 0 bases, and 10 bases lay in between. Germline V lookup: CDR1 SGHKS, CDR2 YYEKEE (reference sequence). CDR3 size: 12 residues. The CDR3 DNA follows: TGTGCCACCCGCGGGACCTCCTACGAGCAGTACTTC. Its translation is CATRGTSYEQYF.

About this clonotype itself: A junction boundary mismatches the germline segment, possibly from a read error. This rearrangement joins TRBV7-9 to TRBJ2-7; D is uncertain. The germline gives CDR1 SEHNR, CDR2 FQNEAQ (reference sequence). This CDR3 has 11 residues. DNA of the CDR3: TGTCCCAGCAGCGCCTACTACGAGCAGTACTTC. Translation gives CPSSAYYEQYF.

At least ten counts were recorded for this clonotype. The V call is TRBV4-2, the J call TRBJ2-7; D ambiguous. The CDR3 is 13 residues long. The germline V gene has CDR1 LGHNA and CDR2 YNFKEQ. V was shortened by 0 bases and J by 2 bases, with 5 bases between the two germline ends. The CDR3 DNA reads as TGTGCCAGCAGCCAAGATCTGGCCTACGAGCAGTACTTC. Amino acid sequence: CASSQDLAYEQYF.

The chain combines TRBV21-1 with TRBJ1-6. TRBV21-1 is deemed a pseudogene. The CDR3 length is 12 residues. As DNA, the CDR3 is TGTGCCAGCAGCAAATTTAGATCACCCCTCCACTTT. This encodes CASSKFRSPLHF.

This clonotype came up a few times. The CDR3 DNA sequence: TGCGCCAGCAGCCAAATTCTTATAGCGGTTGAGCAGTTCTTC. It encodes CASSQILIAVEQFF. The gene calls are TRBV4-1 and TRBJ2-1; D is perhaps TRBD2 (6 bases). V was trimmed by 2 bases and J by 9 bases, leaving 14 bases between them. The CDR3 contains 14 residues. CDR1 is MGHRA and CDR2 is YSYEKL in the germline V gene.

This clonotype appeared many times. V and J are TRBV5-6 and TRBJ1-4, with 10 bases identical to TRBD1. Germline-derived CDR1 and CDR2 are SGHDT and YYEEEE. Germline trimming cut 4 bases from V and 8 bases from J; bases unmatched to any gene: 11. The CDR3 contains 16 residues. CDR3 nucleotide sequence: TGTGCCAGCAGCGAGGACAGGGGGTTATTCGAAGAAAAACTGTTTTTT. This sequence encodes CASSEDRGLFEEKLFF.

The chain recombines TRBV19 with TRBJ2-1; D remains unclear. The germline gives CDR1 LNHDA, CDR2 SQIVND (reference sequence). Deletions cut 10 bases from V and 4 bases from J, with 17 bases between. The CDR3 is 14 amino acids. CDR3 in DNA: TGTGCCACAAAAATGACCATGGAATACAATGAGCAGTTCTTC. Translated: CATKMTMEYNEQFF.

This clonotype came up once. The chain links TRBV20-1 to TRBJ1-6, with a tentative D call TRBD1 (5 bases). Germline values: CDR1 DFQATT, CDR2 SNEGSKA (reference sequence). V lost 5 bases and J 7 bases, leaving 18 bases between the germline ends. This CDR3 comprises 15 residues. The CDR3 DNA reads TGCAGTGCTGGACCTGCTGGGGGGGACAATTCACCCCTCCACTTT. The encoded protein is CSAGPAGGDNSPLHF.

This sequence joins TRBV7-9 and TRBJ1-4; TRBD1 aligns across 7 bases. Unmatched junction bases numbered 12, after V lost 5 bases and J lost 3 bases. This CDR3 region has 17 residues. Looked up from germline, CDR1 is SEHNR and CDR2 is FQNEAQ (reference sequence). The CDR3 DNA follows: TGTGCCAGCAGCCCCAGCAGAACAGGGGTCCCTAATGAAAAACTGTTTTTT. This translates into CASSPSRTGVPNEKLFF.

This clonotype was counted only a few times. The chain recombines TRBV20-1 with TRBJ2-7; no clear D gene. Germline loops: CDR1 DFQATT, CDR2 SNEGSKA (reference sequence). V was cut by 2 bases and J by 0 bases, with 8 bases left in between. The CDR3 runs to 13 residues. CDR3 loop: CSARFDNSYEQYF. CDR3 in DNA: TGCAGTGCTAGATTCGACAACTCCTACGAGCAGTACTTC.

This clonotype was found a few times. This chain connects TRBV4-1 to TRBJ2-5; maybe TRBD1 (6 bases). Germline assignment: CDR1 MGHRA and CDR2 YSYEKL. Deletions cut 4 bases from V and 6 bases from J, with 9 bases between. The CDR3 runs to 12 residues. The CDR3 nucleotides are TGCGCCAGCAGCCTTGACAGGCAGACCCAGTACTTC. Translation gives CASSLDRQTQYF.

The V and J genes are TRBV25-1 and TRBJ2-2; weak D call: TRBD2 (5 bases). The CDR3 loop spans 16 amino acids. The V end lost 7 bases, the J end lost 0 bases, and 15 bases lay between the germline ends. The germline V gene encodes CDR1 MGHDK and CDR2 SYGVNS. The CDR3 DNA reads TGTGCCAGCACCCAAAAATCCGGGGCGAACACCGGGGAGCTGTTTTTT. It yields the protein CASTQKSGANTGELFF.

J is TRBJ2-6 and V is TRBV5-6; D possibly corresponds to TRBD2 (5 bases). V was pared by 5 bases and J by 1 base, with 19 bases between. The germline V gene encodes CDR1 SGHDT and CDR2 YYEEEE. The CDR3 has 18 amino acids. The CDR3 nucleotides read TGTGCCAGCAGGCCGGGGAGTGGCGTTCCGTCTGGGGCCAACGTCCTGACTTTC. It codes for CASRPGSGVPSGANVLTF.

In its sample, this clonotype was seen a few times. This rearrangement joins TRBV7-8 to TRBJ2-5; 8 nucleotides match TRBD2. Germline-derived CDR1 and CDR2 are SGHVS and FQNEAQ. J gave up 5 bases and V 10 bases, and 18 bases lay outside the gene matches. The CDR3 contains 16 residues. This chain's CDR3 is CATKGGREALWETQYF. The DNA for the CDR3 is TGTGCCACCAAAGGGGGGCGGGAGGCCCTGTGGGAGACCCAGTACTTC.

This clonotype was observed a few times. The chain recombines TRBV20-1 with TRBJ1-4; maybe TRBD1 (5 bases). The CDR3 runs to 13 residues. Germline assignment: CDR1 DFQATT and CDR2 SNEGSKA (reference sequence). Trimming cost V 6 bases and J 5 bases, with 13 bases left between them. The CDR3 bases are TGCAGTGCCGTAGACGGGGCCAATGAAAAACTGTTTTTT. It yields the protein CSAVDGANEKLFF.

This rearrangement joins TRBV6-2 or TRBV6-3 to TRBJ2-7, with a possible D match to TRBD2 (6 bases). The V gene lost 5 bases and the J gene lost 7 bases, with 15 bases spanning the gap. Germline CDR1 MNHEY, CDR2 SVGEGT. This CDR3 is 13 amino acids long. CDR3 sequence reads: CASSVTGVREQYF. CDR3 in DNA: TGTGCCAGCAGTGTGACGGGGGTGAGGGAGCAGTACTTC.

This clonotype was seen more than once but under ten times. The genes are TRBV7-2 and TRBJ2-2, with D maybe TRBD1 (5 bases). V lost 2 bases, J lost 3 bases, and 10 bases lay in between. Germline V gene sequence: CDR1 SGHTA, CDR2 FQGNSA. This CDR3 is built from 15 residues. The CDR3 DNA reads as TGTGCCAGCAGCTTAAGGCAGGGTGACACCGGGGAGCTGTTTTTT. The encoded protein is CASSLRQGDTGELFF.

This clonotype has a handful of counts. The chain uses TRBV10-3 and TRBJ2-7; 7 nucleotides align to TRBD1. V dropped 5 bases and J dropped 2; count of bases not matched to a gene: 3. The CDR3 totals 13 residues. CDR1 ENHRY and CDR2 SYGVKD come from the germline V gene. In nucleotides, the CDR3 is TGTGCCATCAGTTGGGACAGCACCTACGAGCAGTACTTC. Translating it yields CAISWDSTYEQYF.

This clonotype was detected a few times. This sequence joins TRBV6-2 or TRBV6-3 and TRBJ2-1; the match to TRBD1 covers 7 bases. Germline CDR1 and CDR2: MNHEY and SVGEGT. The CDR3 extends over 12 amino acids. The trim removed 4 bases at V and 6 bases at J, leaving 0 bases unmatched. The CDR3 nucleotides are TGTGCCAGCAGTTGGGACAGCAATGAGCAGTTCTTC. This codes for CASSWDSNEQFF.

This clonotype was recorded many times. V and J are TRBV27 and TRBJ2-5, with 8 nucleotides matching TRBD1. This CDR3 region has 15 residues. Per the germline V gene, CDR1 is MNHEY and CDR2 is SMNVEV (reference sequence). V lost 1 base to trimming and J lost 1 base; unmatched junction nucleotides: 2. CDR3 nucleotide sequence: TGTGCCAGCAGTTTATACAGGGGGTTCCAAGAGACCCAGTACTTC. This translates into CASSLYRGFQETQYF.

This clonotype was seen more than once but under ten times. The J gene is TRBJ2-5, the V gene TRBV10-3, with no clear D. In germline, CDR1 is ENHRY, CDR2 SYGVKD. The CDR3 has 14 residues. V lost 2 bases to trimming and J lost 1 base, with 8 bases between them. The CDR3 nucleotides are TGTGCCATCAGTGAGCCTTTGGGCCAAGAGACCCAGTACTTC. This translates into CAISEPLGQETQYF.

Here the CDR3 DNA reads TGCAGTGCTAGAGATCAGGGGCGGAATATCTACGAGCAGTACTTC. Amino acid sequence: CSARDQGRNIYEQYF. The rearrangement uses TRBV20-1 and TRBJ2-7, with TRBD1 as a possible D gene (6 bases). Germline CDR1 and CDR2: DFQATT and SNEGSKA (reference sequence). The CDR3 has 15 amino acids. V gave up 0 bases and J gave up 3 bases, with 15 bases separating them.

The chain recombines TRBV6-1 with TRBJ2-5; either TRBD1 or TRBD2 may supply D (5 bases each). Germline V gene lookup returns CDR1 MNHNS and CDR2 SASEGT. The V end lost 6 bases, the J end lost 8 bases, and 16 bases lay between the germline ends. The CDR3 totals 13 residues. Here the CDR3 DNA reads TGTGCCAGCAGCGGGGCAGGCCACGAAACCCAGTACTTC. It is translated as CASSGAGHETQYF.

This clonotype was detected ten times or more. The chain links TRBV29-1 to TRBJ2-1; tentative D call: TRBD2 (6 bases). CDR3 size: 12 residues. Per germline, CDR1 SQVTM and CDR2 ANQGSEA. V was shortened by 6 bases and J by 8 bases, with 14 bases between the two germline ends. The CDR3: CSVPSGSDEQFF. As DNA, the CDR3 is TGCAGCGTCCCGTCCGGGAGCGATGAGCAGTTCTTC.

This clonotype appeared a few times. The chain has TRBV6-2 or TRBV6-3 and TRBJ2-7, with a possible D match to TRBD1 (5 bases). CDR3 length equals 13 residues. The germline V gene has CDR1 MNHEY and CDR2 SVGEGT. The V end lost 7 bases, the J end lost 7 bases, and 17 bases lay between the germline ends. The CDR3 DNA reads as TGTGCCAGCACTAAAGGGGCACCTGAGGAGCAGTACTTC. Translating gives CASTKGAPEEQYF.

The table lists this clonotype with a few counts. V is TRBV20-1 and J is TRBJ1-1; 12 nucleotides line up with TRBD1. Trimming at V came to 1 base and at J to 5 bases, leaving 8 bases not matched to a gene. The CDR3 is 16 amino acids. The V gene's germline CDR1 is DFQATT and CDR2 SNEGSKA (reference sequence). The CDR3: CSARALGQGAYTEAFF. DNA for the CDR3: TGCAGTGCTAGAGCCCTGGGACAGGGGGCTTATACTGAAGCTTTCTTT.